The text below deals with one T cell receptor beta chain. The data derive from a study of technical replicates of blood from a few donors. TCRdb's copy holds only in-frame clones and misses some; the assay was immunoSEQ multiplex PCR. The table has over 8,000 clones, roughly 90% seen once; the top ten hold about 12%. CDR3 length equals 16 residues. Trimming removed 4 bases from V and 1 base from J; junction bases left unmatched: 9. Germline CDR1 SGHDT, CDR2 YYEEEE. The chain recombines TRBV5-6 with TRBJ2-3; TRBD2 aligns across 7 bases. The specimen was PBMCs. The sequence was collected from a human donor in good health. The CDR3 loop reads CASSPGASGRTDTQYF. CDR3 DNA sequence: TGTGCCAGCAGCCCCGGCGCTAGCGGACGCACAGATACGCAGTATTTT.